This T cell receptor beta chain appears in the sequencing data of a study of cytomegalovirus exposure and HLA in healthy donors. The study's findings and limits: The study had only CMV serostatus as immune exposure information. The authors confirmed in vitro that a few CMV-associated chains were specific for CMV antigens. Prior analysis indicated that the majority of TCR beta V segments exhibited productivity approximately 87% or approximately 30% of the time. Researchers counted approximately 160 TCR beta chains as cytomegalovirus-associated.

V lost 1 base and J lost 4; bases outside the gene matches: 6. Germline loops: CDR1 LNHDA, CDR2 SQIVND (reference sequence). The CDR3 spans 15 residues. As concerns this clone: The antigen is unknown.

PCR used 60 Vbeta primers and 13 Jbeta primers. Method: immunoSEQ multiplex PCR; TCRdb's copy keeps in-frame clones and lacks some. The data show approximately 200,000 clones, 83% seen once. This chain uses TRBV19 with TRBJ2-7, with 8 bases that match TRBD1. The receptor was isolated from a girl between 10 and 17 years old in good health and CMV-seronegative. Sequencing input: PBMCs. The CDR3 nucleotides are TGTGCCAGTAGTATAGGTGGGACAGGACTGTACGAGCAGTACTTC. It codes for CASSIGGTGLYEQYF.